This T cell receptor beta chain was sequenced for a study of T cells in Graves' hyperthyroidism and ophthalmopathy. RNA transcripts were the template for amplifying TCR beta CDR3 regions. Initially, a first-round RT-PCR of the TCR CDR3 employed the HTBI primer set. TCRdb recomputed calls from the multiplex PCR reads with MiXCR, one row per CDR3 protein. The sample consists of fewer than 350,000 distinct CDR3 sequences, about 21% of them appearing once. Germline CDR1 reads SQVTM; CDR2 reads ANQGSEA. Trimming took 7 bases from V and 8 from J, leaving 14 bases between them. The CDR3 length is 11 residues. Every diagnosis used clinical symptoms, serum thyroxine and TRAb, thyroid ultrasound and orbital computed tomography.

This clonotype originated in a woman aged 45-60 years with Graves' hyperthyroidism. What was sequenced was blood. The J gene is TRBJ1-1, the V gene TRBV29-1, with no clear D. CDR3: CSALGMWEAFF. CDR3 nucleotides: TGCAGCGCCTTAGGAATGTGGGAAGCTTTCTTT.